The next 28 T cell receptor beta chains were all read from a single sample in a study of T cell responses to AZD1222 COVID-19 vaccine. Method: immunoSEQ multiplex PCR; TCRdb's copy keeps in-frame clones and lacks some. Here the sample spans 75,000 to 95,000 clones, 80% to 90% being singletons. This specimen was peripheral blood, taken on day 0 of AZD1222 vaccination. Receptor source: an adult in good health.

The chain joins TRBV7-3 to TRBJ1-2; unclear D gene. Germline V lookup: CDR1 SGHTA, CDR2 FQGTGA. The V end lost 4 bases, the J end lost 4 bases, and 19 bases lay between the germline ends. This CDR3 comprises 16 residues. CDR3 amino acids: CASSSQILPGAYGYTF. The CDR3 DNA follows: TGTGCCAGCAGCTCCCAAATACTCCCCGGTGCCTATGGCTACACCTTC.

J is TRBJ1-2 and V is TRBV7-8, with D perhaps matching TRBD1 (5 bases). The germline V gene encodes CDR1 SGHVS and CDR2 FQNEAQ. The V end lost 2 bases, the J end lost 0 bases, and 22 bases lay between the germline ends. CDR3 length: 19 residues. CDR3 sequence (DNA): TGTGCCAGCAGCTTAAGGGGTATCCAAAAAGGGTACTCTAACTATGGCTACACCTTC. Amino acid sequence: CASSLRGIQKGYSNYGYTF. The complete variable domain, with remaining parts taken from reference TRBV7-8 and TRBJ1-2, reads GAGVSQSPRYKVAKRGQDVALRCDPISGHVSLFWYQQALGQGPEFLTYFQNEAQLDKSGLPSDRFFAERPEGSVSTLKIQRTQQEDSAVYLCASSLRGIQKGYSNYGYTFGSGTRLTVV.

The chain recombines TRBV5-1 with TRBJ1-2, with TRBD1 matching over 12 bases. V lost 0 bases, J lost 8 bases, and 5 bases stayed unmatched. CDR1 is SGHRS, CDR2 YFSETQ, per germline. The CDR3 totals 15 residues. The CDR3 sequence: CASSLGDRGRTGYTF. The CDR3, as DNA: TGCGCCAGCAGCTTGGGGGACAGGGGGCGTACGGGCTACACCTTC. Using reference TRBV5-1 and TRBJ1-2 for the parts outside the CDR3, the full variable domain is KAGVTQTPRYLIKTRGQQVTLSCSPISGHRSVSWYQQTPGQGLQFLFEYFSETQRNKGNFPGRFSGRQFSNSRSEMNVSTLELGDSALYLCASSLGDRGRTGYTFGSGTRLTVV.

CDR3: CASSTLHIGRELFF. CDR3 in DNA: TGTGCCAGCAGCACCCTTCACATAGGCAGGGAGCTGTTTTTT. The chain combines TRBV7-2 with TRBJ2-2; D call uncertain. The germline V gene has CDR1 SGHTA and CDR2 FQGNSA. V dropped 5 bases and J dropped 9 bases, with 16 bases sitting between them. The CDR3 sequence is 14 residues long.

The CDR3 region has the DNA TGTGCCAGTAGTAAAACCGGGACAGGGCTCGCCCTTTATGGCTACACCTTC. It translates to CASSKTGTGLALYGYTF. This rearrangement joins TRBV19 to TRBJ1-2; TRBD1 matches at 9 bases. The V gene end was trimmed by 4 bases and the J gene end by 5 bases; junction bases not matched to a gene: 14. The CDR3 has 17 residues. Germline V gives CDR1 LNHDA, CDR2 SQIVND (reference sequence). The whole variable domain, filled in from reference TRBV19 and TRBJ1-2, reads DGGITQSPKYLFRKEGQNVTLSCEQNLNHDAMYWYRQDPGQGLRLIYYSQIVNDFQKGDIAEGYSVSREKKESFPLTVTSAQKNPTAFYLCASSKTGTGLALYGYTFGSGTRLTVV.

The chain has TRBV9 and TRBJ2-3; D unclear. This CDR3 has 15 residues. V dropped 0 bases and J dropped 2 bases, with 10 bases sitting between them. Germline CDR1 and CDR2: SGDLS and YYNGEE. The CDR3 nucleotides read TGTGCCAGCAGCGTAGTGGGCATCAACACAGATACGCAGTATTTT. Amino acid sequence: CASSVVGINTDTQYF.

The V gene is TRBV19, the J gene TRBJ1-5; TRBD1 agrees at 10 bases. The CDR3 length is 15 residues. Germline V gives CDR1 LNHDA, CDR2 SQIVND (reference sequence). Losses at the gene ends were 11 bases for V and 4 bases for J; bases not matched to a gene: 11. The CDR3 loop is CAVRRPGQGNQPQHF. The CDR3 region has the DNA TGTGCCGTAAGGCGACCGGGACAGGGGAATCAGCCCCAGCATTTT.

The rearrangement uses TRBV7-3 and TRBJ2-7; 8 nucleotides agree with TRBD2. CDR1 is SGHTA and CDR2 is FQGTGA in the germline V gene. The CDR3 contains 15 residues. V trimming: 1 base; J trimming: 1 base; junction bases outside the gene matches: 3. The CDR3 spells CASSLSSGVSYEQYF. CDR3 DNA sequence: TGTGCCAGCAGCTTAAGTAGCGGGGTTTCCTACGAGCAGTACTTC.

This rearrangement joins TRBV5-4 to TRBJ2-7; 10 nucleotides align to TRBD2. After removal of 4 bases from V and 9 bases from J, the junction contained 10 bases not matched to a gene. CDR3 length: 14 amino acids. The germline V gene has CDR1 SGHNT and CDR2 YYREEE (reference sequence). The CDR3 loop is CASSDPSGGFGQYF. The CDR3 bases are TGTGCCAGCAGCGACCCTAGCGGGGGCTTTGGGCAGTACTTC.

The CDR3 here is CASSPQRPGEAEAFF. For the CDR3, the DNA is TGTGCCAGCAGCCCTCAGCGGCCGGGGGAGGCTGAAGCTTTCTTT. The V gene is TRBV7-2, the J gene TRBJ1-1; D is possibly TRBD1 (5 bases). CDR1 is SGHTA, CDR2 FQGNSA, per germline. CDR3 length: 15 amino acids. V dropped 5 bases and J dropped 6 bases, with 19 bases sitting between them.

V and J are TRBV27 and TRBJ1-1; TRBD1 aligns across 8 bases. The CDR3 totals 15 residues. V lost 6 bases to trimming and J lost 4 bases; unmatched junction nucleotides: 10. Germline V lookup: CDR1 MNHEY, CDR2 SMNVEV (reference sequence). CDR3 sequence reads: CASRGGVTGGTEAFF. CDR3 DNA: TGTGCCAGCAGGGGCGGGGTAACAGGGGGCACTGAAGCTTTCTTT.

This clone was detected a few times. This chain connects TRBV10-1 to TRBJ1-2; 8 positions agree with TRBD1. CDR3 size: 14 residues. Germline assignment: CDR1 WNHNN and CDR2 SYGVQD (reference sequence). After removal of 3 bases from V and 7 bases from J, the junction contained 7 bases not matched to a gene. CDR3 bases: TGCGCCAGCAGTGACCGGGACAGGAATCGTGGCTACACCTTC. This sequence encodes CASSDRDRNRGYTF.

The chain recombines TRBV11-2 with TRBJ2-2, with TRBD1 identical over 11 bases. There are 19 residues in the CDR3. CDR1 SGHAT and CDR2 FQNNGV come from the germline V gene. The junction had 11 bases not matched to a gene; V was cut back by 2 bases and J by 3 bases. The chain's CDR3 is CASSLLGTGGSRDTGELFF. The CDR3, as DNA: TGTGCCAGCAGCTTATTGGGGACAGGGGGTTCCCGGGACACCGGGGAGCTGTTTTTT.

The gene calls are TRBV28 and TRBJ1-3; no reliable D call. The germline gives CDR1 MDHEN, CDR2 SYDVKM. Trimming removed 4 bases at V and 0 bases at J, with 7 bases between. The CDR3 spans 14 residues. DNA for the CDR3: TGTGCCAGCAGTTCTTCCGTCTCTGGAAACACCATATATTTT. It is translated as CASSSSVSGNTIYF.

This rearrangement joins TRBV29-1 to TRBJ1-2; TRBD1 is a possible D gene (6 bases). With 6 bases removed from V and 2 bases from J, the gap between germline ends came to 22 bases. CDR1 and CDR2 from the germline V gene are SQVTM and ANQGSEA. CDR3 length: 16 residues. The CDR3 region has the DNA TGCAGCGTGTCGGGGAGGGGGGCCCTATTAAACTATGGCTACACCTTC. Amino acids: CSVSGRGALLNYGYTF. Supplemented by reference TRBV29-1 and TRBJ1-2, the full variable domain reads SAVISQKPSRDICQRGTSLTIQCQVDSQVTMMFWYRQQPGQSLTLIATANQGSEATYESGFVIDKFPISRPNLTFSTLTVSNMSPEDSSIYLCSVSGRGALLNYGYTFGSGTRLTVV.

J is TRBJ1-1 and V is TRBV16; no clear D gene. Germline V gene lookup returns CDR1 KGHSY and CDR2 FQNENV. The V and J ends lost 4 bases and 2 bases respectively, with 11 bases between them. The CDR3 runs 14 residues. CDR3 amino acids: CASSPRGVNTEAFF. As DNA, the CDR3 is TGTGCCAGCAGCCCCCGGGGAGTTAACACTGAAGCTTTCTTT.

The V call is TRBV9, the J call TRBJ1-1, with D possibly matching TRBD1 (6 bases). CDR3 length: 15 residues. CDR1 is SGDLS and CDR2 is YYNGEE in the germline V gene. The V and J ends lost 0 bases and 1 base respectively, with 10 bases between them. This chain's CDR3 is CASSVDTGRNTEAFF. CDR3 nucleotides: TGTGCCAGCAGCGTAGATACAGGGAGGAACACTGAAGCTTTCTTT.

This clone was picked up a small number of times. The chain links TRBV6-1 to TRBJ1-6; 9 bases are a match to TRBD1. The CDR3 covers 15 residues. The J segment lost 6 bases and the V segment lost 3 bases, leaving 3 bases of the junction unmatched. Germline V gives CDR1 MNHNS, CDR2 SASEGT. CDR3 nucleotide sequence: TGTGCCAGCAGTGAGCTGGACAGGGGTAATTCACCCCTCCACTTT. The encoded protein is CASSELDRGNSPLHF.

The CDR3 is CAIAPGSSGANVLTF. CDR3 DNA: TGTGCCATCGCCCCCGGAAGCTCTGGGGCCAACGTCCTGACTTTC. This chain links TRBV10-3 with TRBJ2-6; D call uncertain. V was pared by 8 bases and J by 0 bases, with 11 bases between. The CDR3 is 15 residues long. Looked up from germline, CDR1 is ENHRY and CDR2 is SYGVKD.

The chain combines TRBV30 with TRBJ1-3; unclear D gene. V lost 1 base, J lost 6 bases, and 10 bases lay in between. The CDR3 sequence is 13 residues long. Germline assignment: CDR1 GTSNPN and CDR2 SVGIG (reference sequence). CDR3 in amino acids: CAWSGPNSNTIYF. The CDR3 DNA follows: TGTGCCTGGAGTGGACCGAATTCAAACACCATATATTTT.

The CDR3 DNA is TGTGCCACCAGTGATTTATTCAGGGACAGTTCACCCCTCCACTTT. Translation gives CATSDLFRDSSPLHF. The genes are TRBV24-1 and TRBJ1-6; 7 bases fit TRBD1. V lost 1 base and J lost 9; bases outside the gene matches: 5. The CDR3 is 15 amino acids. Germline CDR1 reads KGHDR; CDR2 reads SFDVKD.

The chain uses TRBV18 and TRBJ2-1; no definite D call. The germline gives CDR1 KGHSH, CDR2 LQKENI. Trimming removed 8 bases at V and 5 bases at J, with 19 bases between. CDR3 length equals 15 residues. CDR3 in amino acids: CASTPKHQKNNEQFF. CDR3 DNA sequence: TGTGCCAGCACGCCAAAACATCAGAAGAACAATGAGCAGTTCTTC.

J is TRBJ1-3 and V is TRBV6-2 or TRBV6-3; tentative D call: TRBD1 (5 bases). The CDR3 is made up of 15 amino acids. Germline V lookup: CDR1 MNHEY, CDR2 SVGEGT. V was trimmed by 6 bases and J by 4 bases, leaving 16 bases between them. The CDR3 DNA follows: TGTGCCAGCAGCGACGCGGGGGTCGCCGGAAACACCATATATTTT. The encoded protein is CASSDAGVAGNTIYF.

The V and J genes are TRBV18 and TRBJ2-5; no clear D. The V gene lost 1 base and the J gene lost 3 bases, with 12 bases spanning the gap. The CDR3 spans 15 residues. Germline V gene sequence: CDR1 KGHSH, CDR2 LQKENI. This CDR3 reads CASSPRNLDKETQYF. Written as DNA, the CDR3 is TGTGCCAGCTCACCACGAAATCTGGATAAAGAGACCCAGTACTTC. Full variable domain (rest looked up from reference TRBV18 and TRBJ2-5): NAGVMQNPRHLVRRRGQEARLRCSPMKGHSHVYWYRQLPEEGLKFMVYLQKENIIDESGMPKERFSAEFPKEGPSILRIQQVVRGDSAAYFCASSPRNLDKETQYFGPGTRLLVL.

The sample holds one count of this clone. The chain joins TRBV6-2 or TRBV6-3 to TRBJ1-2; 11 bases fit TRBD1. Per germline, CDR1 MNHEY and CDR2 SVGEGT. CDR3 length: 15 amino acids. The ends lost 5 bases at V and 0 bases at J; junction bases unmatched: 2. The CDR3 region is CASSGQGAANYGYTF. The CDR3 DNA follows: TGTGCCAGCAGTGGACAGGGGGCCGCTAACTATGGCTACACCTTC.

The CDR3 DNA reads TGTGCCAGCTCACCACCTTGGTGGGGGGACAGATACGAGACTGGGGAGCAGTTCTTC. It yields the protein CASSPPWWGDRYETGEQFF. J is TRBJ2-1 and V is TRBV18, with a weak D call TRBD1 (7 bases). Germline-derived CDR1 and CDR2 are KGHSH and LQKENI. The CDR3 contains 19 residues. V was clipped by 0 bases and J by 10 bases, with 28 bases between them.

The genes are TRBV7-3 and TRBJ2-7; maybe TRBD1 (5 bases). CDR1 is SGHTA, CDR2 FQGTGA, per germline. The V gene lost 4 bases and the J gene lost 6 bases, with 13 bases spanning the gap. The CDR3 spans 13 residues. Here the CDR3 reads CASSSFPGAEQYF. The DNA of the CDR3 is TGTGCCAGCAGCTCCTTCCCTGGGGCCGAGCAGTACTTC.

The V gene is TRBV11-3, the J gene TRBJ2-6; tentatively, D is TRBD1 (5 bases). In germline, CDR1 is SGHNT, CDR2 YENEEA. The CDR3 has 17 residues. V lost 5 bases and J 2 bases, leaving 16 bases between the germline ends. The CDR3 reads CASSPTGSRTGANVLTF. CDR3 DNA: TGTGCCAGCAGCCCAACAGGTTCGCGGACTGGGGCCAACGTCCTGACTTTC.